This entry concerns a single T cell receptor beta chain. This same CDR3 is encoded by further DNA sequences in the sample. The data were taken from a study of shared clonotypes between healthy human individuals. The germline V gene encodes CDR1 SGHNT and CDR2 YYREEE (reference sequence). The length of the CDR3 is 15 residues. The V end lost 1 base, the J end lost 3 bases, and 11 bases lay between the germline ends. Clones were sequenced by immunoSEQ multiplex PCR, and TCRdb holds only the in-frame ones, with some missing. The table includes 2 million to 2.5 million clones, over 90% detected once. The receptor was isolated from a young man in good health. Some clones in this sample may be carry-over from other donors' samples. The sample comprised naive CD4+ T cells from PBMCs. Subset in this sample: CD45RA+ positively selected. The chain combines TRBV5-4 with TRBJ2-1; D may correspond to TRBD1 or TRBD2 (5 bases each). CDR3 sequence reads: CASSLSGRLYNEQFF. The CDR3 DNA reads TGTGCCAGCAGCTTGTCGGGACGGCTCTACAATGAGCAGTTCTTC.